These T cell receptor beta chains were read from a single sample in a study of cytomegalovirus exposure and HLA in healthy donors. The data were produced by immunoSEQ multiplex PCR, yet TCRdb's version contains in-frame clones alone and is incomplete. The sample yields around 110,000 clones, around 65% seen once. Sequencing used PBMCs. These receptors came from a man aged 18-30 years in good health and CMV-seronegative. The CDR3 runs from the conserved cysteine through the conserved F or W. D genes are given only for firm matches. Size tells how often a clone was seen (once, few, many) or the class of an expanded clone, and some rows leave it out.

V gene: TRBV28
D gene: NA
J gene: TRBJ2-7
clone size: NA
CDR3 DNA: TGTGCCAGCAGTTCTACAGACTACTCGCGCTACGAGCAGTACTTC
CDR3 protein: CASSSTDYSRYEQYF

V gene: TRBV12-5
D gene: TRBD1
J gene: TRBJ2-1
clone size: NA
CDR3 DNA: TGTGCTAGTGGCACACGGACAGGGGGCTACAATGAGCAGTTCTTC
CDR3 protein: CASGTRTGGYNEQFF

V gene: TRBV6-5
D gene: NA
J gene: TRBJ1-1
clone size: NA
CDR3 DNA: TGTGCCAGCGGTCATTCCGGGACTAACACTGAAGCTTTCTTT
CDR3 protein: CASGHSGTNTEAFF

V gene: TRBV4-1
D gene: NA
J gene: TRBJ2-3
clone size: NA
CDR3 DNA: TGCGCCAGCAGCCAAGATTTGCCCGGGAGTTTTGGTACAGATACGCAGTATTTT
CDR3 protein: CASSQDLPGSFGTDTQYF

V gene: TRBV14
D gene: TRBD2
J gene: TRBJ2-1
clone size: NA
CDR3 DNA: TGTGCCAGCAGCCGCCTGGGACTAGCGGACAATGAGCAGTTCTTC
CDR3 protein: CASSRLGLADNEQFF

V gene: TRBV7-9
D gene: TRBD2
J gene: TRBJ2-1
clone size: NA
CDR3 DNA: TGTGCCAGCAGCTTATCTGGGCGGGGGTTCTACAATGAGCAGTTCTTC
CDR3 protein: CASSLSGRGFYNEQFF

V gene: TRBV4-1
D gene: NA
J gene: TRBJ2-7
clone size: once
CDR3 DNA: TGCGCCAGCAGTCCGGGAGTTCTTCCCTACGAGCAGTACTTC
CDR3 protein: CASSPGVLPYEQYF

V gene: TRBV6-5
D gene: NA
J gene: TRBJ2-5
clone size: few
CDR3 DNA: TGTGCCAGCAGTGACCTGCGGGCGCGGTACTTC
CDR3 protein: CASSDLRARYF

V gene: TRBV14
D gene: TRBD1
J gene: TRBJ1-2
clone size: NA
CDR3 DNA: TGTGCCAGCAGCCCATCGGGACAGGGCTCGATCTATGGCTACACCTTC
CDR3 protein: CASSPSGQGSIYGYTF

V gene: TRBV19
D gene: TRBD2
J gene: TRBJ2-1
clone size: NA
CDR3 DNA: TGTGCCAGTAGTATTTGGCTAGCGGAGTTCAATGAGCAGTTCTTC
CDR3 protein: CASSIWLAEFNEQFF

V gene: TRBV5-1
D gene: TRBD2
J gene: TRBJ2-6
clone size: medium-sized
CDR3 DNA: TGCGCCAGCGGGCGGGGGACTGGGGCCAACGTCCTGACTTTC
CDR3 protein: CASGRGTGANVLTF

V gene: TRBV19
D gene: TRBD1
J gene: TRBJ2-7
clone size: NA
CDR3 DNA: TGTGCCAGTAGTCCAAGGCGGAGGGCCGGGACAGGGGGATACGAGCAGTACTTC
CDR3 protein: CASSPRRRAGTGGYEQYF

V gene: TRBV28
D gene: TRBD2
J gene: TRBJ2-7
clone size: NA
CDR3 DNA: TGTGTGGTCGCGGGAGGCCCTACCTACGAGCAGTACTTC
CDR3 protein: CVVAGGPTYEQYF

V gene: TRBV19
D gene: NA
J gene: TRBJ2-7
clone size: NA
CDR3 DNA: TGTGCCAGTAGCCAACAGGGAGGGTACGAGCAGTACTTC
CDR3 protein: CASSQQGGYEQYF

V gene: TRBV19
D gene: TRBD1
J gene: TRBJ2-2
clone size: NA
CDR3 DNA: TGTGCCACACAAAACCCCCGGACAGGGTGGACCGGGGAGCTGTTTTTT
CDR3 protein: CATQNPRTGWTGELFF

V gene: TRBV28
D gene: TRBD1
J gene: TRBJ1-1
clone size: NA
CDR3 DNA: TGTGCCAGCAGTTTATTCGGCGCAGGGGGCTACACTGAAGCTTTCTTT
CDR3 protein: CASSLFGAGGYTEAFF

V gene: TRBV7-6
D gene: NA
J gene: TRBJ1-5
clone size: NA
CDR3 DNA: TGTGCCAGCAGCTTAAAACAGAGCTCTTTCAATCAGCCCCAGCATTTT
CDR3 protein: CASSLKQSSFNQPQHF

V gene: TRBV28
D gene: TRBD2
J gene: TRBJ2-3
clone size: NA
CDR3 DNA: TGTGCCAGCAGTTTCCGGGGGGGCACGCAGTATTTT
CDR3 protein: CASSFRGGTQYF

V gene: TRBV9
D gene: TRBD1
J gene: TRBJ2-2
clone size: NA
CDR3 DNA: TGTGCCAGCAGCGTAACCGGGACAGGGCCCGGGGAGCTGTTTTTT
CDR3 protein: CASSVTGTGPGELFF

V gene: TRBV6-4
D gene: TRBD1
J gene: TRBJ1-1
clone size: NA
CDR3 DNA: TGTGCCAGCAGTGACTCTAGCAGGGGGACTGAAGCTTTCTTT
CDR3 protein: CASSDSSRGTEAFF

V gene: TRBV6-1
D gene: TRBD2
J gene: TRBJ2-7
clone size: NA
CDR3 DNA: TGTGCCAGCAGCTCGGGACTAAGGAGCTCCTACGAGCAGTACTTC
CDR3 protein: CASSSGLRSSYEQYF

V gene: TRBV4-2
D gene: TRBD1
J gene: TRBJ1-1
clone size: NA
CDR3 DNA: TGTGCCAGCAGCCAAGACCCGCGGGACAGGGTTCTCTTCTTT
CDR3 protein: CASSQDPRDRVLFF

V gene: TRBV10-3
D gene: NA
J gene: TRBJ2-7
clone size: NA
CDR3 DNA: TGTGCCATCAGTGATCGTTACGTCGGGCAGTACTTC
CDR3 protein: CAISDRYVGQYF

V gene: TRBV5-1
D gene: TRBD2
J gene: TRBJ2-1
clone size: NA
CDR3 DNA: TGCGCCAGCAGCGGGGGACTAATTGAGCAGTTCTTC
CDR3 protein: CASSGGLIEQFF

V gene: TRBV7-2
D gene: TRBD2
J gene: TRBJ2-3
clone size: few
CDR3 DNA: TGTGCCAGCAGCTCCGGACTAGCGGCTAGCACAGATACGCAGTATTTT
CDR3 protein: CASSSGLAASTDTQYF

V gene: TRBV5-1
D gene: NA
J gene: TRBJ1-3
clone size: NA
CDR3 DNA: TGCGCCAGCAGCTTCGGGACAAGTGGAAACACCATATATTTT
CDR3 protein: CASSFGTSGNTIYF

V gene: TRBV29-1
D gene: TRBD1
J gene: TRBJ2-4
clone size: NA
CDR3 DNA: TGCAGCGTTAACAGGGGGAACAAAAACATTCAGTACTTC
CDR3 protein: CSVNRGNKNIQYF

V gene: TRBV7-8
D gene: TRBD1
J gene: TRBJ1-3
clone size: NA
CDR3 DNA: TGTGCCAGCAGCTGGGACAGCTTCACTTACTCTGGAAACACCATATATTTT
CDR3 protein: CASSWDSFTYSGNTIYF

V gene: TRBV4-1
D gene: NA
J gene: TRBJ2-6
clone size: NA
CDR3 DNA: TGCGCCAGCAGCCAAGCCCCTGGGGCTAGTGCTCCGCCTGGGGCCAACGTCCTGACTTTC
CDR3 protein: CASSQAPGASAPPGANVLTF

V gene: TRBV28
D gene: NA
J gene: TRBJ1-4
clone size: NA
CDR3 DNA: TGTGCCAGCAGAGAGGGTCCTAATGAAAAACTGTTTTTT
CDR3 protein: CASREGPNEKLFF

V gene: TRBV7-9
D gene: TRBD1
J gene: TRBJ2-7
clone size: NA
CDR3 DNA: TGTTCCAGCAGCACGAGAGGGACAGGGGATTACGAGCAGTACTTC
CDR3 protein: CSSSTRGTGDYEQYF

V gene: TRBV5-1
D gene: NA
J gene: TRBJ1-1
clone size: NA
CDR3 DNA: NA
CDR3 protein: CASSVAGGNTEAFF

V gene: TRBV19
D gene: TRBD1
J gene: TRBJ1-2
clone size: NA
CDR3 DNA: TGTGCCAGTAGTATTTTGGGCTTCCAGGGGGCGCAAACCTTC
CDR3 protein: CASSILGFQGAQTF

V gene: TRBV27
D gene: TRBD1
J gene: TRBJ1-2
clone size: NA
CDR3 DNA: TGTGCCAGCAGTTCCACCCGCGGGACAGGGGATCATATCTATGGCTACACCTTC
CDR3 protein: CASSSTRGTGDHIYGYTF

V gene: TRBV6-5
D gene: TRBD1
J gene: TRBJ2-2
clone size: NA
CDR3 DNA: TGTGCCAGCAGTTACGGGGGGGGACAGGGAGCCGGGGAGCTGTTCTTT
CDR3 protein: CASSYGGGQGAGELFF

V gene: TRBV27
D gene: TRBD1
J gene: TRBJ2-6
clone size: NA
CDR3 DNA: TGTGCCAGCAGGACAGGGGACCCTGGGGCCAACGTCCTGACTTTC
CDR3 protein: CASRTGDPGANVLTF

V gene: TRBV29-1
D gene: NA
J gene: TRBJ2-3
clone size: once
CDR3 DNA: TGCAGCGTTGAGATTCTACCCAGCACAGATACGCAGTATTTT
CDR3 protein: CSVEILPSTDTQYF

V gene: TRBV19
D gene: NA
J gene: TRBJ1-1
clone size: NA
CDR3 DNA: TGTGCCAGTAGTACCGAGATACGGAACACTGAAGCTTTCTTT
CDR3 protein: CASSTEIRNTEAFF

V gene: TRBV21-1
D gene: NA
J gene: TRBJ1-6
clone size: NA
CDR3 DNA: TGTGCCAGCCTACTTGGACAGGGAGGTGGTTCACCCCTCCACTTT
CDR3 protein: CASLLGQGGGSPLHF

V gene: TRBV11-3
D gene: NA
J gene: TRBJ2-5
clone size: NA
CDR3 DNA: TGTGCCAGCAGCTTAGGGTCTTCAGGGCTGGGGGAGACCCAGTACTTC
CDR3 protein: CASSLGSSGLGETQYF

V gene: TRBV6-5
D gene: TRBD1
J gene: TRBJ1-3
clone size: few
CDR3 DNA: TGTGCCAGCAGGCAGGGGGCTCCTAACACCATATATTTT
CDR3 protein: CASRQGAPNTIYF

V gene: TRBV28
D gene: NA
J gene: TRBJ2-7
clone size: once
CDR3 DNA: TGTGCCAGCAGTCCCCTCAGCGAGCAGTACTTC
CDR3 protein: CASSPLSEQYF

V gene: TRBV7-2
D gene: TRBD1
J gene: TRBJ2-1
clone size: few
CDR3 DNA: TGTGCCAGCAGCGCTAGGACAGGTCGTACCTGGGACAATGAGCAGTTCTTC
CDR3 protein: CASSARTGRTWDNEQFF

V gene: TRBV6-4
D gene: NA
J gene: TRBJ2-1
clone size: NA
CDR3 DNA: TGTGCCAGCAGTGAATGGTCGGGGAGCGGTGAGCAGTTCTTC
CDR3 protein: CASSEWSGSGEQFF

V gene: TRBV27
D gene: NA
J gene: TRBJ2-7
clone size: NA
CDR3 DNA: TGTGCCAGCAGTTTCTCCGGCTCCTACGAGCAGTACTTC
CDR3 protein: CASSFSGSYEQYF

V gene: TRBV6-5
D gene: NA
J gene: TRBJ2-7
clone size: few
CDR3 DNA: TGTGCCAGCAGTTACTCGAGGCAAGCCCCCTACGAGCAGTACTTC
CDR3 protein: CASSYSRQAPYEQYF

V gene: TRBV7-9
D gene: NA
J gene: TRBJ2-1
clone size: NA
CDR3 DNA: TGTGCCAGCAGCTTAGCCGGGATCACCTACAATGAGCAGTTCTTC
CDR3 protein: CASSLAGITYNEQFF

V gene: TRBV28
D gene: NA
J gene: TRBJ2-3
clone size: once
CDR3 DNA: TGTGCCAGCTTAAAGGAGGGCCGTGGAGATACGCAGTATTTT
CDR3 protein: CASLKEGRGDTQYF

V gene: TRBV9
D gene: TRBD1
J gene: TRBJ1-3
clone size: few
CDR3 DNA: TGTGCCAGCAGCGTAGGGGGACAGGGGCGAAACACCATATATTTT
CDR3 protein: CASSVGGQGRNTIYF

V gene: TRBV5-6
D gene: NA
J gene: TRBJ2-5
clone size: few
CDR3 DNA: TGTGCCAGCAGCTATCGGGGTCAAGAGACCCAGTACTTC
CDR3 protein: CASSYRGQETQYF

V gene: TRBV7-9
D gene: TRBD2
J gene: TRBJ2-3
clone size: NA
CDR3 DNA: TGTGCCAGCAGCTATAACAGCGGGGGACCTACAGATACGCAGTATTTT
CDR3 protein: CASSYNSGGPTDTQYF

V gene: TRBV29-1
D gene: NA
J gene: TRBJ1-2
clone size: NA
CDR3 DNA: TGCAGCGTTGAATCCCCGGGGACACCAAATGGCTACACCTTC
CDR3 protein: CSVESPGTPNGYTF

V gene: TRBV27
D gene: NA
J gene: TRBJ2-2
clone size: NA
CDR3 DNA: TGTGCCAGCAGCCCTGTCGCGATCGGGGAGCTGTTTTTT
CDR3 protein: CASSPVAIGELFF

V gene: TRBV19
D gene: TRBD1
J gene: TRBJ1-5
clone size: NA
CDR3 DNA: TGTGCCAGTAGTACACAGGGGAGCAATCAGCCCCAGCATTTT
CDR3 protein: CASSTQGSNQPQHF

V gene: TRBV11-2
D gene: TRBD1
J gene: TRBJ1-5
clone size: NA
CDR3 DNA: TGTGCCAGCAGCCGTACCGGACAGGGCCATCAGCCCCAGCATTTT
CDR3 protein: CASSRTGQGHQPQHF

V gene: TRBV28
D gene: TRBD1
J gene: TRBJ1-5
clone size: NA
CDR3 DNA: TGTGCCAGCCTGAAATTCGGCCCAGGGGGCGCATGGCAGCCCCAGCATTTT
CDR3 protein: CASLKFGPGGAWQPQHF

V gene: TRBV19
D gene: TRBD2
J gene: TRBJ2-7
clone size: NA
CDR3 DNA: TGTGCCAGTAGTATGGGTACCGGGGGGGCCTACGAGCAGTACTTC
CDR3 protein: CASSMGTGGAYEQYF

V gene: TRBV7-6
D gene: NA
J gene: TRBJ2-2
clone size: once
CDR3 DNA: TGTGCCAGCAGCCCAGGGACCGGGGAGCTGTTTTTT
CDR3 protein: CASSPGTGELFF

V gene: TRBV7-6
D gene: TRBD1
J gene: TRBJ2-2
clone size: few
CDR3 DNA: TGTGCCAGCAGCCTGGGACAGGGTAGTTCCGGGGAGCTGTTTTTT
CDR3 protein: CASSLGQGSSGELFF

V gene: TRBV28
D gene: NA
J gene: TRBJ2-7
clone size: NA
CDR3 DNA: TGTGCCAGCAGCGGGGGAGCTGTTGTTTTCTCCGAGCAGTACTTC
CDR3 protein: CASSGGAVVFSEQYF